This T cell receptor beta chain was recorded in a study of CDR3 diversity in severe acne. TCRdb independently ran MiXCR on the PCR reads; one entry per CDR3 protein. The sample lists about 90,000 distinct CDR3 sequences, about 48% occurring once. Germline assignment: CDR1 MGHDK and CDR2 SYGVNS. V lost 5 bases and J 4 bases, leaving 11 bases between the germline ends. The CDR3 loop spans 13 amino acids. The chain uses TRBV25-1 and TRBJ1-2; D perhaps matches TRBD1 (6 bases). Material for sequencing was blood. The source of this sequence is a male donor in good health, serving as a control. CDR3 loop: CASSLDSRYGYTF. As DNA, the CDR3 is TGTGCCAGCAGTTTGGACAGCCGCTATGGCTACACCTTC.